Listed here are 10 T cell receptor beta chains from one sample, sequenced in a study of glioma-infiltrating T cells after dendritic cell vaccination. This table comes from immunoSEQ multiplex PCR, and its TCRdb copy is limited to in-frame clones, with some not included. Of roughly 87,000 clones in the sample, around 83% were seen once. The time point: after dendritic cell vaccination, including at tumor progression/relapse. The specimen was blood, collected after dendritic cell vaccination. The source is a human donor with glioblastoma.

The CDR3 spells CASSDRGVLGEQYF. The DNA of the CDR3 is TGTGCCAGCAGCGACCGGGGGGTACTGGGAGAGCAGTACTTC. The chain employs TRBV9 and TRBJ2-7; TRBD2 matches at 7 bases. V lost 3 bases, J lost 7 bases, and 10 bases stayed unmatched. The CDR3 is 14 amino acids. Germline V gene sequence: CDR1 SGDLS, CDR2 YYNGEE. Together with reference TRBV9 and TRBJ2-7, the CDR3 gives the full variable domain: DSGVTQTPKHLITATGQRVTLRCSPRSGDLSVYWYQQSLDQGLQFLIQYYNGEERAKGNILERFSAQQFPDLHSELNLSSLELGDSALYFCASSDRGVLGEQYFGPGTRLTVT.

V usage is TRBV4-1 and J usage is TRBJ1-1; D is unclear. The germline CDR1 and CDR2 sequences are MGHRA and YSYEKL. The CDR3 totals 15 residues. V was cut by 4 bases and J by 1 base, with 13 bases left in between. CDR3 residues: CASSPDFAENTEAFF. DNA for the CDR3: TGCGCCAGCAGCCCCGACTTTGCGGAGAACACTGAAGCTTTCTTT.

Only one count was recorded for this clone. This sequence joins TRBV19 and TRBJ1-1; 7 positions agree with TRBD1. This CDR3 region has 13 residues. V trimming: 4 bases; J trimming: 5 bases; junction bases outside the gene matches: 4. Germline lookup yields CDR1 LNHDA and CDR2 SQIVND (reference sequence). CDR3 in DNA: TGTGCCAGTAGTACTGGGACAGAGACTGAAGCTTTCTTT. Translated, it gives CASSTGTETEAFF. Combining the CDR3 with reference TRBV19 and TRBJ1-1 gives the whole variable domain DGGITQSPKYLFRKEGQNVTLSCEQNLNHDAMYWYRQDPGQGLRLIYYSQIVNDFQKGDIAEGYSVSREKKESFPLTVTSAQKNPTAFYLCASSTGTETEAFFGQGTRLTVV.

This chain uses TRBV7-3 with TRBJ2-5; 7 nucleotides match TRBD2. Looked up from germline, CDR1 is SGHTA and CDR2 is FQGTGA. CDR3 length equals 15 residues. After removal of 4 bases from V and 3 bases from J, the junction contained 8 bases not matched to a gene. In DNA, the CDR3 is TGTGCCAGCAGCTCAGTAGCGGGCCGAAAAGAGACCCAGTACTTC. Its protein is CASSSVAGRKETQYF.

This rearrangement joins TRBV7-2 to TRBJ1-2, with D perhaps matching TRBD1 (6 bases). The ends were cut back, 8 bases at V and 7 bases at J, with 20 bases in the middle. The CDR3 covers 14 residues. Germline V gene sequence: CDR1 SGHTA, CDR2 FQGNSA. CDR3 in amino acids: CASGKRTASIGYTF. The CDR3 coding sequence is TGTGCCAGCGGAAAAAGGACAGCCTCCATTGGCTACACCTTC.

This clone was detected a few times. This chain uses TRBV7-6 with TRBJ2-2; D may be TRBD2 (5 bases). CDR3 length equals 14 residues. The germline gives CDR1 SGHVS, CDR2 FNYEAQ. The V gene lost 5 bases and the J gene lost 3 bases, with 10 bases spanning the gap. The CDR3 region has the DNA TGTGCCAGCAGCGGACTGGACTACACCGGGGAGCTGTTTTTT. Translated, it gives CASSGLDYTGELFF. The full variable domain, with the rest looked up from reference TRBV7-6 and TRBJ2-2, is GAGVSQSPRYKVTKRGQDVALRCDPISGHVSLYWYRQALGQGPEFLTYFNYEAQQDKSGLPNDRFSAERPEGSISTLTIQRTEQRDSAMYRCASSGLDYTGELFFGEGSRLTVL.

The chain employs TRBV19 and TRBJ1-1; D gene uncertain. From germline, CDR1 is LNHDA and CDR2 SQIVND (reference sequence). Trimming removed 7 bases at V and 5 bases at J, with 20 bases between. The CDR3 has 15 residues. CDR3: CASTVGSGEGTEAFF. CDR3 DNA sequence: TGTGCCAGTACCGTGGGGAGTGGGGAGGGTACTGAAGCTTTCTTT.

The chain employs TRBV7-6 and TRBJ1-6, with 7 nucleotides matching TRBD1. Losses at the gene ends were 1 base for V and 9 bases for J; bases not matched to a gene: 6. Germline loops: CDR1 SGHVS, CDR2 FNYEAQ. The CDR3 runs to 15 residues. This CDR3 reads CASSLETGMGSPLHF. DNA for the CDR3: TGTGCCAGCAGCTTAGAGACAGGGATGGGTTCACCCCTCCACTTT.

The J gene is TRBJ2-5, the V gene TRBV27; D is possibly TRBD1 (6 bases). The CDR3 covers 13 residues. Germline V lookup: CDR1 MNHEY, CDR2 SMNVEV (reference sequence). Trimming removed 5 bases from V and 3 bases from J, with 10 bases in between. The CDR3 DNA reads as TGTGCCAGCAGTCAGACAGGTAAAGAGACCCAGTACTTC. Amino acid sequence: CASSQTGKETQYF.

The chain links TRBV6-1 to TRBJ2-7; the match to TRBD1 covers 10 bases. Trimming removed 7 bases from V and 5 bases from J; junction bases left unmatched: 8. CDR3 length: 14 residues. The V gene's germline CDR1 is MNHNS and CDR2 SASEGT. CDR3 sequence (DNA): TGTGCCAGCAAGACCGGGACAGGGGTCGACGAGCAGTACTTC. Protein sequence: CASKTGTGVDEQYF.